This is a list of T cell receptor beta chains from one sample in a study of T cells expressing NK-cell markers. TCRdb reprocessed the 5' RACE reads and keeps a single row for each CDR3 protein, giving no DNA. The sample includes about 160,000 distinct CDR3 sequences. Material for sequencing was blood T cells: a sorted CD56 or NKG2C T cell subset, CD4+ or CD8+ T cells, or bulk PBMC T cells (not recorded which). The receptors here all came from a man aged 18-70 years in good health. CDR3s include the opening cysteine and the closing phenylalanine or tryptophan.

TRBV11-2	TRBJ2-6	CASSRLSVQGLTQSGANVLTF
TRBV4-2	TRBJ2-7	CASSQEDRGTYEQYF
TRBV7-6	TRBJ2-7	CASSNSGTTYEQYF
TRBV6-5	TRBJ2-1	CASSSAPGEGSYNEQFF
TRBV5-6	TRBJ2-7	CASSLTGRFDEQYF
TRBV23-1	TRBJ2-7	CASSKGQTSYEQYF
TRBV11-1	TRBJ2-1	CASSLYRGHNEQFF
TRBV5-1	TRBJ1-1	CASSLSGTGFMNTEAFF
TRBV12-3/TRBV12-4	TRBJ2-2	CASSDPRVGAGELFF
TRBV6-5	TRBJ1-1	CASSWGPETNTEAFF
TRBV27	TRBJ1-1	CASSLVMGGRGEAFF
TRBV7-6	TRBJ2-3	CASSLPTSGGAWDTQYF
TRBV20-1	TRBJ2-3	CSALEGETVRTDTQYF
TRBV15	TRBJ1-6	CATSGSGQWNSPLHF
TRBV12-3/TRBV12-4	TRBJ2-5	CASSLVELADQETQYF
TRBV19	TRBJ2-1	CASSGRLYPPYNEQFF
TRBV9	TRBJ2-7	CASSGGNSYEQYF
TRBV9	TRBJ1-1	CASSVWGADPTEAFF
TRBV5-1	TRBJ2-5	CASSLAGETQYF
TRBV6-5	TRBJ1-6	CASSYSSPYSGDSPLHF
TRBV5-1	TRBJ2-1	CASSTGAGQIYNEQFF
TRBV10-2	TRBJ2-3	CASGTSGGITDTQYF
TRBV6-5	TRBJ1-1	CASSYSILGEMNTEAFF
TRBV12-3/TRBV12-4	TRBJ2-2	CASSTTPNTGELFF
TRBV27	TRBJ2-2	CASLTPNRTPGSCFF
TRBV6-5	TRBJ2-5	CASSDSPSGQETQYF
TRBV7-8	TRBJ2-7	CASSYTGTNSYEQYF
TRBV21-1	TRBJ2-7	CASSISHGQGGYEQYF
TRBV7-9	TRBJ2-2	CASSWDRRLNTGELFF
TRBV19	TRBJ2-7	CASSRPGQLYEQYF
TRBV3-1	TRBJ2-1	CASSPGLWLETYNEQFF
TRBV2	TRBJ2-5	CASSPGTGALQETQYF
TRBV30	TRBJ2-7	CAWSEGTAYEQYF
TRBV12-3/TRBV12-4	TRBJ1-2	CASSPAGYQSYGYTF
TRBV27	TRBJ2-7	CASSFGSPEGYEQYF
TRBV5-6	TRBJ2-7	CASSPFGHSYEQYF
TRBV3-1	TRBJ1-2	CASSQDFGVDGYTF
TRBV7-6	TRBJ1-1	CASSARQDWNTEAFF
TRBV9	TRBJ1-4	CASSITPATNEKLFF
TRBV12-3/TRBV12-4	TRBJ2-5	CASTPDAGFQETQYF
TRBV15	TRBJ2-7	CATSRGREGWEQYF
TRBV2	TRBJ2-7	CASSGPRDRGRQYF